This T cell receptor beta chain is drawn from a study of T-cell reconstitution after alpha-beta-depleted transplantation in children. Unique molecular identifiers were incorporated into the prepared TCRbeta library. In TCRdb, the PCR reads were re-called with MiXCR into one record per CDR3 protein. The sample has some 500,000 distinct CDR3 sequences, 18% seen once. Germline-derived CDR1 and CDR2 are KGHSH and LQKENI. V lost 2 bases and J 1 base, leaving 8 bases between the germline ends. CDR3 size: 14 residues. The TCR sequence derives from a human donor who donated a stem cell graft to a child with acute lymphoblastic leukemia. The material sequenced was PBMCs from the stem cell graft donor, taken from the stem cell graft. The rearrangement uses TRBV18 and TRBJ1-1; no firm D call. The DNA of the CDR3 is TGTGCCAGCTCACCAGCCTGGGGGAACACTGAAGCTTTCTTT. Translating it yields CASSPAWGNTEAFF.